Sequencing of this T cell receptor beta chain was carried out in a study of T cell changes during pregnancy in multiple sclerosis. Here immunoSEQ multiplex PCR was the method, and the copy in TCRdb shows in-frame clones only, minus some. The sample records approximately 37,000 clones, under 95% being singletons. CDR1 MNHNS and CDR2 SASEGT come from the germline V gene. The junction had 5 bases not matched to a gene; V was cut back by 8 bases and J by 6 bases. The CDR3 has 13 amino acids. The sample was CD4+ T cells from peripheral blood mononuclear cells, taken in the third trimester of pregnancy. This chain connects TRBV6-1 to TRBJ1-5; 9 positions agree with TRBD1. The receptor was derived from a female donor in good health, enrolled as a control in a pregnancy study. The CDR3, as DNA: TGTGCCAGCCGTGGACAGGGGTTTCAGCCCCAGCATTTT. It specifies CASRGQGFQPQHF.